Listed here are 17 T cell receptor beta chains from one sample, sequenced in a study of identical twins (dated by TCRdb to the mid-2010s). Preparation of the library involved 5' RACE. The sequencer listed for this sample is Illumina HiSeq 2000. TCRdb reprocessed the public reads (quality trimming at Q25 with fastp, clone calling with MiXCR) and kept in-frame beta chains. Merged by CDR3 protein, the rows form single entries marked with the most common genes and DNA. This sample lists 200,000 to 250,000 distinct CDR3 sequences; 12% were detected once. The top ten clonotypes cover 3.5% to 4.5% of the sample. This sample also appeared in a second study, on yellow fever vaccine responses in identical twins.

Sequenced input: memory (CD45RO+) T cells sorted from blood. The cell subset or site tag for this specimen amounts to: CD45RO+ enriched T cells. These receptors originate from a woman aged 18-29 years in good health.

This chain connects TRBV6-1 to TRBJ2-7; D not resolved. Trimming took 5 bases from V and 7 from J, leaving 18 bases between them. The germline CDR1 and CDR2 sequences are MNHNS and SASEGT. There are 14 residues in the CDR3. Here the CDR3 DNA reads TGTGCCAGCAGTAACAGCGCCGATCGGCGGGAGCAGTACTTC. Protein product: CASSNSADRREQYF.

This clonotype was observed at least ten times. The chain carries TRBV5-1 and TRBJ2-2; D is ambiguous. V lost 4 bases, J lost 0 bases, and 10 bases lay in between. Germline V lookup: CDR1 SGHRS, CDR2 YFSETQ. The CDR3 has 15 residues. The CDR3 protein is CASSPDGSNTGELFF. The CDR3 DNA reads as TGCGCCAGCAGCCCGGACGGATCGAACACCGGGGAGCTGTTTTTT.

A few counts support this clonotype. The V call is TRBV28, the J call TRBJ2-7; tentatively, D is TRBD2 (5 bases). V was trimmed by 5 bases and J by 1 base, leaving 9 bases between them. This CDR3 comprises 13 residues. Per germline, CDR1 MDHEN and CDR2 SYDVKM. As DNA, the CDR3 is TGTGCCAGCAGTCGTCGGGGTTCCTACGAGCAGTACTTC. It yields the protein CASSRRGSYEQYF.

This clonotype was counted at least ten times. The chain employs TRBV20-1 and TRBJ2-2; the D is unclear. CDR3 length: 12 amino acids. The germline V and J ends were trimmed by 6 bases and 8 bases, with 13 bases remaining between them. Germline CDR1 and CDR2: DFQATT and SNEGSKA (reference sequence). CDR3 amino acids: CSAPEEPGELFF. DNA for the CDR3: TGCAGTGCACCCGAGGAGCCGGGGGAGCTGTTTTTT.

The DNA of the CDR3 is TGCAGCGACTACCTACGATCGCAGTACTACGAGCAGTACTTC. The encoded protein is CSDYLRSQYYEQYF. The chain carries TRBV29-1 and TRBJ2-7; D unresolved. The germline V and J ends were trimmed by 7 bases and 3 bases, with 19 bases remaining between them. The CDR3 sequence is 14 residues long. Germline CDR1 is SQVTM and CDR2 is ANQGSEA.

This clonotype turned up a few times. The CDR3 nucleotides read TGCAGTGCTAGTACCGGGACAGGGCGCCTCGAGCAGTACTTC. Residues: CSASTGTGRLEQYF. The chain uses TRBV20-1 and TRBJ2-7, with 9 bases lining up with TRBD1. The V segment lost 3 bases and the J segment 6 bases; nucleotides outside the gene matches: 9. Germline-derived CDR1 and CDR2 are DFQATT and SNEGSKA (reference sequence). The CDR3 has 14 residues.

CDR3: CASSVLGDSSYNEQFF. In DNA, the CDR3 is TGTGCCAGCAGCGTGTTAGGGGACAGCTCCTACAATGAGCAGTTCTTC. The chain links TRBV9 to TRBJ2-1; the match to TRBD1 covers 7 bases. The CDR3 totals 16 residues. Germline CDR1 is SGDLS and CDR2 is YYNGEE. The ends lost 2 bases at V and 0 bases at J; junction bases unmatched: 5.

Only a few counts were recorded for this clonotype. V is TRBV25-1 and J is TRBJ1-1, with 8 bases aligning to TRBD1. The CDR3 is made up of 17 amino acids. The germline gives CDR1 MGHDK, CDR2 SYGVNS. V gave up 3 bases and J gave up 0 bases; unmatched junction bases: 9. The CDR3: CASSDRGTGYVNTEAFF. The CDR3 DNA follows: TGTGCCAGCAGTGATCGGGGGACAGGCTACGTGAACACTGAAGCTTTCTTT.

This chain uses TRBV20-1 with TRBJ2-7; a possible D gene is TRBD1 (6 bases). CDR3 length equals 14 residues. The germline V and J ends were trimmed by 1 base and 2 bases, with 12 bases remaining between them. Germline CDR1 is DFQATT and CDR2 is SNEGSKA (reference sequence). CDR3 nucleotide sequence: TGCAGTGCTAGAGTGGACAGCTACACCTACGAGCAGTACTTC. Translated, it gives CSARVDSYTYEQYF.

This clonotype was found a few times. The rearrangement links TRBV5-1 to TRBJ1-1, with TRBD1 as a possible D gene (6 bases). Looked up from germline, CDR1 is SGHRS and CDR2 is YFSETQ. This CDR3 contains 15 residues. V was shortened by 0 bases and J by 2 bases, with 11 bases between the two germline ends. The DNA for the CDR3 is TGCGCCAGCAGCTTGGAGGCCAGGGGAAACACTGAAGCTTTCTTT. Translated, it gives CASSLEARGNTEAFF.

The gene calls are TRBV11-2 and TRBJ2-5; no reliable D call. CDR3 length equals 12 residues. Germline assignment: CDR1 SGHAT and CDR2 FQNNGV. The V gene lost 0 bases and the J gene lost 7 bases, with 6 bases spanning the gap. In DNA, the CDR3 is TGTGCCAGCAGCTTAGACCTGGGGACCCAGTACTTC. Its protein product is CASSLDLGTQYF.

The chain is built from TRBV4-2 and TRBJ2-2, with 8 nucleotides matching TRBD1. V lost 0 bases, J lost 7 bases, and 16 bases stayed unmatched. The CDR3 is 19 residues long. Germline loops: CDR1 LGHNA, CDR2 YNFKEQ. The CDR3, as DNA: TGTGCCAGCAGCCAAGATTCCGGCACGATACAGGGGGTCAGCGGGGAGCTGTTTTTT. Its protein product is CASSQDSGTIQGVSGELFF.

The chain is built from TRBV9 and TRBJ2-5; the D gene could be TRBD1 or TRBD2 (5 bases each). There are 15 residues in the CDR3. V was cut by 2 bases and J by 4 bases, with 15 bases left in between. CDR1 and CDR2 (germline): SGDLS, YYNGEE. The DNA for the CDR3 is TGTGCCAGCAGCGTGGCCGGGACCCACCCAGAGACCCAGTACTTC. As protein: CASSVAGTHPETQYF.

For the CDR3, the DNA is TGTGCCAGTAGTATGGGGCTAGCGACAGATACGCAGTATTTT. It specifies CASSMGLATDTQYF. The V and J genes are TRBV19 and TRBJ2-3; D may be TRBD2 (6 bases). The germline gives CDR1 LNHDA, CDR2 SQIVND (reference sequence). The CDR3 loop spans 14 amino acids. V lost 3 bases and J lost 3, with 10 bases in between.

The rearrangement links TRBV15 to TRBJ1-5; 10 bases agree with TRBD1. Unmatched junction bases numbered 1, after V lost 0 bases and J lost 5 bases. The germline gives CDR1 LNHNV, CDR2 YYDKDF (reference sequence). This CDR3 has 15 residues. The CDR3 loop is CATSRDGQGDQPQHF. DNA of the CDR3: TGTGCCACCAGCAGAGACGGACAGGGGGATCAGCCCCAGCATTTT.

This clonotype showed up just a few times. V is TRBV7-6 and J is TRBJ2-6; D is unclear. This CDR3 has 16 amino acids. With 3 bases removed from V and 0 bases from J, the gap between germline ends came to 9 bases. CDR1 and CDR2 (germline): SGHVS, FNYEAQ. The CDR3 region is CASSFSSTSGANVLTF. The DNA for the CDR3 is TGTGCCAGCAGCTTCTCTTCGACCTCTGGGGCCAACGTCCTGACTTTC.

V usage is TRBV9 and J usage is TRBJ2-7; perhaps D is TRBD1 or TRBD2 (5 bases each). The ends were cut back, 4 bases at V and 2 bases at J, with 13 bases in the middle. The V gene's germline CDR1 is SGDLS and CDR2 YYNGEE. The CDR3 extends over 14 amino acids. The CDR3 DNA follows: TGTGCCAGCAGCAAGGGACCGGACCCCTACGAGCAGTACTTC. It specifies CASSKGPDPYEQYF.